This T cell receptor beta chain was sequenced in a study of monozygotic twins with inflammatory bowel disease. The CDR3 loop spans 12 amino acids. Germline V CDR1 and CDR2: SGHAT, FQNNGV. TCRdb reprocessed the 5' RACE reads and reports one entry per CDR3 protein, with no DNA. Its table records a few hundred thousand distinct CDR3 sequences. This sequence joins TRBV11-2 and TRBJ2-7. The sample was blood. The sequence came from a human donor with ulcerative colitis or Crohn's disease, or a healthy co-twin of an affected twin (not recorded which). The CDR3 loop is CASGFNKDEQYF.